This TCR beta chain was observed in a study of T cell repertoires in cytomegalovirus infection. Study context: Carrying CMV and the relevant HLA type showed in public TCR beta signatures. Findings and limits, study-wide: The study identified carriers of CMV plus the relevant HLA from cumulative public TCR beta family frequency. CMV-specific HLA-C-restricted TCR beta clonotypes dominated the ex vivo response.

V was pared by 4 bases and J by 5 bases, with 12 bases between. In germline, CDR1 is SGHTA, CDR2 FQGNSA. This CDR3 has 14 amino acids. MiXCR, run by TCRdb on the reads, gives a single entry per CDR3 protein. Here the sample spans about 260,000 distinct CDR3 sequences, around 9% being singletons. This clonotype was detected many times. The antigen is undetermined. The chain couples TRBV7-2 to TRBJ2-1; D is undetermined. Material for sequencing was PBMCs. The origin of this receptor is a human donor in good health (CMV status not recorded). Some clones in this sample may be carry-over from other donors' samples. The CDR3 region is CASSSGQVNNEQFF. CDR3 sequence (DNA): TGTGCCAGCAGCTCAGGCCAGGTAAACAATGAGCAGTTCTTC.